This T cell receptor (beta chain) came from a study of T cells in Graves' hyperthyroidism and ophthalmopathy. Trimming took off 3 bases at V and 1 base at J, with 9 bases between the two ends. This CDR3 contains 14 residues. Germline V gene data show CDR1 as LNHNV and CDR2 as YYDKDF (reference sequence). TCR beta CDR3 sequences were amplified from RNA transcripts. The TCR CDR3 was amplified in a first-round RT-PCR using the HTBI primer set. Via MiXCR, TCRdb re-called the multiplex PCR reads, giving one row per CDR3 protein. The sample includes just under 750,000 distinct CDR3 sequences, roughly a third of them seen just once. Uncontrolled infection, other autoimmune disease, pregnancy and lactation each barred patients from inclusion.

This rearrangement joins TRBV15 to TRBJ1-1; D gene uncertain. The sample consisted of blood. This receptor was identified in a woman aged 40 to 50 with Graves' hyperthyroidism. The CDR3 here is CATSSIRSNTEAFF. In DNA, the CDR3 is TGTGCCACCAGCAGCATCAGGTCGAACACTGAAGCTTTCTTT.